The 3 T cell receptor beta chains given below trace back to one sample, sequenced in a study of T-cell memory formation after mild COVID-19. One entry per CDR3 protein results from TCRdb running MiXCR on the 5' RACE reads. This sample has around 320,000 distinct CDR3 sequences, with under 30% found just once. The sample taken for sequencing was PBMCs or a T cell subset sorted from them (not recorded which). Receptors originate from an adult woman who had mild COVID-19 (a few samples of this study predate the infection). Cell type and time point are not known.

This clonotype was detected a few times. The rearrangement uses TRBV12-3 or TRBV12-4 and TRBJ2-7, with 7 bases fitting TRBD2. The trim removed 0 bases at V and 5 bases at J, leaving 7 bases unmatched. The CDR3 contains 15 residues. CDR3 amino acids: CASSLAGGSWNEQYF. DNA for the CDR3: TGTGCCAGCAGTTTAGCGGGAGGGTCTTGGAACGAGCAGTACTTC.

A few counts support this clonotype. CDR3 amino acids: CASSPRQTAPYEQYF. DNA of the CDR3: TGTGCCAGCAGCCCCCGCCAGACAGCGCCCTACGAGCAGTACTTC. The V and J genes are TRBV7-8 and TRBJ2-7; a possible D gene is TRBD1 (5 bases). The germline CDR1 and CDR2 sequences are SGHVS and FQNEAQ. This CDR3 is 15 amino acids long. V was shortened by 5 bases and J by 2 bases, with 16 bases between the two germline ends.

The gene calls are TRBV20-1 and TRBJ2-7, with 10 bases fitting TRBD1. The CDR3 is 14 amino acids. V dropped 1 base and J dropped 3; count of bases not matched to a gene: 3. CDR1 and CDR2 (germline): DFQATT, SNEGSKA (reference sequence). The CDR3 bases are TGCAGTGCTAGAGTTGGGACAGGGGTCTACGAGCAGTACTTC. Protein sequence: CSARVGTGVYEQYF.